Listed here are 6 T cell receptor beta chains from one sample, sequenced in a study of regulatory T cells in long-lasting Graves disease. The time point denotes: newly diagnosed GD, antithyroid drugs for less than 3 months. Making the TCR library involved RNA that had been extracted from PBMCs. Investigators prepared the TCR beta libraries by applying iRepertoire HTBI primers and Arm-PCR of CDR3 regions. TCRdb itself ran the multiplex PCR reads through MiXCR, one entry per CDR3 protein. The profile shows roughly 500,000 distinct CDR3 sequences, more than 10% of them singletons. This same sample was also part of a study on T cells in Graves' hyperthyroidism and ophthalmopathy.

The input for sequencing was peripheral blood mononuclear cells (PBMCs), taken at new diagnosis, from a patient treated with antithyroid drugs. These receptors all come from a young woman with Graves disease.

This clonotype was recorded at least ten times. The gene calls are TRBV19 and TRBJ1-5, with D unclear. Trimming stripped 3 bases from V and 0 bases from J, with 9 bases between. CDR3 length equals 15 residues. Germline CDR1 is LNHDA and CDR2 is SQIVND (reference sequence). The CDR3 DNA reads TGTGCCAGTAGTATGTGGAGAAGTAGCAATCAGCCCCAGCATTTT. Residues: CASSMWRSSNQPQHF.

As concerns this clonotype: It is likely a read error: a sequence one base away is far more abundant. This chain links TRBV11-1 with TRBJ2-3; D ambiguous. CDR3 length: 12 residues. CDR1 SGHAT and CDR2 FQDESV come from the germline V gene (reference sequence). The CDR3, as DNA: TGTGTCAGCAGCTTAATGGGAGATACGCAGTATTTT. This sequence encodes CVSSLMGDTQYF.

Only a few counts were recorded for this clonotype. The gene calls are TRBV28 and TRBJ1-5, with TRBD1 matching over 8 bases. Losses at the gene ends were 2 bases for V and 6 bases for J; bases not matched to a gene: 6. The CDR3 consists of 15 residues. From germline, CDR1 is MDHEN and CDR2 SYDVKM. DNA of the CDR3: TGTGCCAGCAGTTTACCCAGGGGGCATGGTCAGCCCCAGCATTTT. The encoded protein is CASSLPRGHGQPQHF.

The chain joins TRBV7-2 to TRBJ1-2, with TRBD1 as a possible D gene (6 bases). V gave up 2 bases and J gave up 4 bases, with 14 bases separating them. Germline CDR1 reads SGHTA; CDR2 reads FQGNSA. CDR3 length: 15 residues. The chain's CDR3 is CASSLIGGSGYGYTF. For the CDR3, the DNA is TGTGCCAGCAGCTTAATAGGGGGTTCGGGCTATGGCTACACCTTC. The complete variable domain, with remaining parts taken from reference TRBV7-2 and TRBJ1-2, reads GAGVSQSPSNKVTEKGKDVELRCDPISGHTALYWYRQSLGQGLEFLIYFQGNSAPDKSGLPSDRFSAERTGGSVSTLTIQRTQQEDSAVYLCASSLIGGSGYGYTFGSGTRLTVV.

There are many counts of this clonotype. The rearrangement joins TRBV7-9 to TRBJ2-3, with TRBD2 as a possible D gene (6 bases). From germline, CDR1 is SEHNR and CDR2 FQNEAQ (reference sequence). The germline V and J ends were trimmed by 3 bases and 2 bases, with 12 bases remaining between them. The CDR3 is 15 amino acids. CDR3 coding DNA: TGTGCCAGCAGCTTTCGCGGGACTTCCACAGATACGCAGTATTTT. The encoded protein is CASSFRGTSTDTQYF.

This clonotype appeared many times. The chain carries TRBV7-2 and TRBJ1-3; D ambiguous. This CDR3 spans 13 amino acids. Per germline, CDR1 SGHTA and CDR2 FQGNSA. V lost 5 bases to trimming and J lost 6 bases, with 11 bases between them. The CDR3: CASSGGPVNTIYF. The CDR3, as DNA: TGTGCCAGCAGCGGCGGACCAGTAAACACCATATATTTT.